This TCR beta chain was observed in a study of beta chain features in type 1 diabetes. Of note for this clone: No antigen is known for it.

Looked up from germline, CDR1 is SGHTA and CDR2 is FQGNSA. V was clipped by 8 bases and J by 4 bases, with 14 bases between them. The CDR3 extends over 13 amino acids. Study-level results: Significant though moderate, a shortening of TCRB CDR3s appeared in all four CD4+ subsets of Type 1 diabetes patients. Shorter templates may be favored by PCR, equally so in patients and controls. An over-representation of cells with high TCR expression could result from cDNA sequencing.

As every portion of the isolated RNA was reverse transcribed, the sequencing read expressed TCRB transcripts. Clones were sequenced by immunoSEQ multiplex PCR, and TCRdb holds only the in-frame ones, with some missing. Among roughly 300,000 clones listed, 9.3% were seen once. Sorted populations were all over 95% pure. The clonotype comes from a man aged 25 to 45 with type 1 diabetes. The rearrangement joins TRBV7-2 to TRBJ1-2; a possible D gene is TRBD1 (5 bases). The source material was central memory CD4+ T cells from blood. CDR3: CASSRGDAYGYTF. CDR3 DNA: TGTGCCAGCTCACGGGGGGACGCCTATGGCTACACCTTC. Variable domain in full (rest from reference TRBV7-2 and TRBJ1-2): GAGVSQSPSNKVTEKGKDVELRCDPISGHTALYWYRQSLGQGLEFLIYFQGNSAPDKSGLPSDRFSAERTGGSVSTLTIQRTQQEDSAVYLCASSRGDAYGYTFGSGTRLTVV.